This passage covers 9 T cell receptor beta chains from one sample sequenced in a study of T-cell memory formation after mild COVID-19. TCRdb re-called the 5' RACE reads through MiXCR, storing one row per CDR3 protein. The sample yields a few hundred thousand distinct CDR3 sequences, roughly 17% seen once. Sequenced input: PBMCs or a T cell subset sorted from them (not recorded which). The receptor source for this set is a man younger than 35 who had mild COVID-19 (a few samples of this study predate the infection). Cell type and time point are not known.

This clonotype was counted a few times. The J gene is TRBJ1-1, the V gene TRBV29-1; no definite D call. CDR3 length: 11 residues. Trimming took off 5 bases at V and 4 bases at J, with 8 bases between the two ends. The germline gives CDR1 SQVTM, CDR2 ANQGSEA. CDR3: CSVNQFTEAFF. CDR3 nucleotide sequence: TGCAGCGTTAACCAGTTCACTGAAGCTTTCTTT.

The V gene is TRBV20-1, the J gene TRBJ1-2, with a tentative D call TRBD1 (5 bases). The CDR3 is made up of 11 amino acids. Trimming left V 7 bases short and J 6 bases short, with 12 bases between. Germline V gives CDR1 DFQATT, CDR2 SNEGSKA (reference sequence). The CDR3 sequence is CSVSGANGYTF. Here the CDR3 DNA reads TGCAGTGTGAGCGGGGCGAATGGCTACACCTTC.

V is TRBV4-1 and J is TRBJ2-7; the D gene is possibly TRBD2 (6 bases). Germline CDR1 reads MGHRA; CDR2 reads YSYEKL. V was clipped by 1 base and J by 5 bases, with 12 bases between them. The CDR3 has 14 amino acids. The CDR3 DNA sequence: TGCGCCAGCAGCCAAGTCACTAGCCAAGACGAGCAGTACTTC. Residues: CASSQVTSQDEQYF.

The chain carries TRBV5-1 and TRBJ1-1, with 8 positions matching TRBD1. Germline loops: CDR1 SGHRS, CDR2 YFSETQ. The CDR3 totals 13 residues. Trimming removed 4 bases from V and 4 bases from J; junction bases left unmatched: 3. The CDR3 sequence: CASSIGTGTEAFF. In nucleotides, the CDR3 is TGCGCCAGCAGCATAGGGACAGGCACTGAAGCTTTCTTT. The variable domain in full, completed from reference TRBV5-1 and TRBJ1-1, reads KAGVTQTPRYLIKTRGQQVTLSCSPISGHRSVSWYQQTPGQGLQFLFEYFSETQRNKGNFPGRFSGRQFSNSRSEMNVSTLELGDSALYLCASSIGTGTEAFFGQGTRLTVV.

J is TRBJ2-7 and V is TRBV29-1; TRBD2 aligns across 10 bases. Germline V CDR1 and CDR2: SQVTM, ANQGSEA. The CDR3 is 13 amino acids. V lost 4 bases, J lost 0 bases, and 0 bases stayed unmatched. This CDR3 is CSVASGGSYEQYF. The DNA of the CDR3 is TGCAGCGTTGCTAGCGGGGGCTCCTACGAGCAGTACTTC.

The chain joins TRBV19 to TRBJ1-1; D uncertain. Between the trimmed V and J ends, which lost 3 bases and 3 bases, there was a span of 5 bases. CDR1 and CDR2 (germline): LNHDA, SQIVND (reference sequence). The CDR3 covers 12 residues. The CDR3 sequence is CASSMFYTEAFF. The CDR3 nucleotides read TGTGCCAGTAGTATGTTCTACACTGAAGCTTTCTTT.

The sample holds many counts of this clonotype. The chain's CDR3 is CASKGQNTDTQYF. CDR3 DNA sequence: TGTGCCAGCAAGGGACAGAACACAGATACGCAGTATTTT. The chain joins TRBV7-3 to TRBJ2-3; 7 bases are shared with TRBD1. V shed 7 bases and J 2 bases; nucleotides not matched to a gene: 3. The CDR3 is 13 amino acids. Germline assignment: CDR1 SGHTA and CDR2 FQGTGA.

This clonotype was seen more than once but under ten times. The chain employs TRBV4-3 and TRBJ2-2; no firm D call. Trimming stripped 0 bases from V and 0 bases from J, with 11 bases between. The CDR3 consists of 17 residues. Germline loops: CDR1 LGHNA, CDR2 YSLEER. Here the CDR3 DNA reads TGCGCCAGCAGCCAAGATATACGGGCAGCGAACACCGGGGAGCTGTTTTTT. Protein product: CASSQDIRAANTGELFF.

V gene TRBV10-2 combines with J gene TRBJ2-3; D is unresolved. The CDR3 runs to 15 residues. The germline CDR1 and CDR2 sequences are WSHSY and SAAADI. Trimming removed 6 bases at V and 2 bases at J, with 15 bases between. CDR3 sequence reads: CASSALGLNTDTQYF. The CDR3 DNA reads as TGCGCCAGCAGCGCCCTAGGGCTTAACACAGATACGCAGTATTTT.